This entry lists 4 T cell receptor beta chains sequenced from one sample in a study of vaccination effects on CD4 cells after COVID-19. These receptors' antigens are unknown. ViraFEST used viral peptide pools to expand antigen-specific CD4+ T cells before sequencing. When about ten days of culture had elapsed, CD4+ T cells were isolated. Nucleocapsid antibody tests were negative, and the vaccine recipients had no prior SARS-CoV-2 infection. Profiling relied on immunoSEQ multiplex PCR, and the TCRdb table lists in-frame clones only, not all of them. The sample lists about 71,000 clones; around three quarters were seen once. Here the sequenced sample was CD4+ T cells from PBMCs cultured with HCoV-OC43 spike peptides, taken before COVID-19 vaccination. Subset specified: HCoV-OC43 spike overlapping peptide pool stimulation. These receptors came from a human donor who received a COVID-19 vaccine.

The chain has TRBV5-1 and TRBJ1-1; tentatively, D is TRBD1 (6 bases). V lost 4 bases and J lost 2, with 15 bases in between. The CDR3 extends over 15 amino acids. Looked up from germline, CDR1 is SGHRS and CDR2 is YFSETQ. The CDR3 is CASSLWTATNTEAFF. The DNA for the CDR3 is TGCGCCAGCAGCCTTTGGACAGCTACAAACACTGAAGCTTTCTTT.

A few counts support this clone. Written as DNA, the CDR3 is TGCGCCAGCCGAACCGACAGGGAGAACACCGGGGAGCTGTTTTTT. Protein: CASRTDRENTGELFF. The chain carries TRBV5-1 and TRBJ2-2; 7 bases align to TRBD1. This CDR3 contains 15 residues. Trimming cost V 7 bases and J 1 base; bases outside gene matches: 7. CDR1 SGHRS and CDR2 YFSETQ come from the germline V gene.

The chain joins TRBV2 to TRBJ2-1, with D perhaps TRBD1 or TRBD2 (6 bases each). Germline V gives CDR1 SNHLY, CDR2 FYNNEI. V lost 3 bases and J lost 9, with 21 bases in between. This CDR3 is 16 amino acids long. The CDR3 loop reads CASSDPRRRGAIEQFF. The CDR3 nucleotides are TGTGCCAGCAGTGACCCACGAAGGAGGGGGGCGATTGAGCAGTTCTTC.

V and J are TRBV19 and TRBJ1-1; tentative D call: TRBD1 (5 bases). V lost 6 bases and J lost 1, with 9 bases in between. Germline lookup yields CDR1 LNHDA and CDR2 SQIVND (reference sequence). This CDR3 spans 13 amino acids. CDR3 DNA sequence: TGTGCCAGTAGCGACAGAGAGAACACTGAAGCTTTCTTT. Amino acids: CASSDRENTEAFF.